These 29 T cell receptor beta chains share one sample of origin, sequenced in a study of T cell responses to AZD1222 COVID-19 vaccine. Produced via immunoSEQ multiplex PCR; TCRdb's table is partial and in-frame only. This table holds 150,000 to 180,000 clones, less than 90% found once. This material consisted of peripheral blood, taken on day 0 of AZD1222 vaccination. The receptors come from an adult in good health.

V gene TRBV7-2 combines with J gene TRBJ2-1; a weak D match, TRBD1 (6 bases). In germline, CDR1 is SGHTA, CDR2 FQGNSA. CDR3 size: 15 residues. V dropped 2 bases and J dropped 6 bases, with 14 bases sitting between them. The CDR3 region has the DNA TGTGCCAGCAGCTTAATGGCAGGGGTGGGCAATGAGCAGTTCTTC. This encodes CASSLMAGVGNEQFF.

The CDR3 is CASSSKQGAGETQYF. CDR3 bases: TGTGCCAGCAGCTCGAAACAGGGGGCGGGAGAGACCCAGTACTTC. The chain joins TRBV5-4 to TRBJ2-5, with 9 positions matching TRBD1. The junction had 7 bases not matched to a gene; V was cut back by 3 bases and J by 4 bases. The germline gives CDR1 SGHNT, CDR2 YYREEE (reference sequence). The CDR3 spans 15 residues. Full variable domain (missing parts from reference TRBV5-4 and TRBJ2-5): ETGVTQSPTHLIKTRGQQVTLRCSSQSGHNTVSWYQQALGQGPQFIFQYYREEENGRGNFPPRFSGLQFPNYSSELNVNALELDDSALYLCASSSKQGAGETQYFGPGTRLLVL.

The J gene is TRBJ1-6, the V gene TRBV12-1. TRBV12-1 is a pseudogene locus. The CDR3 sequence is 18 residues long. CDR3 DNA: TGTGCCAGCAGCTTTGCGAGGGCAGGGCAGCGGTCAAATTCACCCCTCCACTTT. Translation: CASSFARAGQRSNSPLHF.

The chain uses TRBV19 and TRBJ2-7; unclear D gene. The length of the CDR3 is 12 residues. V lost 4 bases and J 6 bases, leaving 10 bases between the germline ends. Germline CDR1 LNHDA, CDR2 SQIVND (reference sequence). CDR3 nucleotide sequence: TGTGCCAGTAGTACCCGCCCTGGCGAGCAGTACTTC. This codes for CASSTRPGEQYF.

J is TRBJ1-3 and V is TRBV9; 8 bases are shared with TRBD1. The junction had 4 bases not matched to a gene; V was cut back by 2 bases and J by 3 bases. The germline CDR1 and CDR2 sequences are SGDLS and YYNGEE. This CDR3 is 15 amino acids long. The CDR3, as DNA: TGTGCCAGCAGCGTCCGGGACAGGAGTGGAAACACCATATATTTT. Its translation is CASSVRDRSGNTIYF.

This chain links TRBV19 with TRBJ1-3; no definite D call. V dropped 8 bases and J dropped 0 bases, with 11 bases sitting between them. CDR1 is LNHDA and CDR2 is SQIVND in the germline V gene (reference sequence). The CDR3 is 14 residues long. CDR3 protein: CASLRWGSGNTIYF. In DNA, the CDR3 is TGTGCCAGTCTTCGGTGGGGCTCTGGAAACACCATATATTTT.

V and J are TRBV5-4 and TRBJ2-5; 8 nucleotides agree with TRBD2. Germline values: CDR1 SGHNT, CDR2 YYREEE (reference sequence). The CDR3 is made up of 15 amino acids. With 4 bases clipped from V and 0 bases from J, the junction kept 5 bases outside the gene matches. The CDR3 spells CASSLAGSYQETQYF. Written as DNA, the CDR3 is TGTGCCAGCAGCCTAGCGGGTTCGTACCAAGAGACCCAGTACTTC.

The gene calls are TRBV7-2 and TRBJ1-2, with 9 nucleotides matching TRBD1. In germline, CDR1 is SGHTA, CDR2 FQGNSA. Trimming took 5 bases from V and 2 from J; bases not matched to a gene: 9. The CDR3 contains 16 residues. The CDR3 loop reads CASSPNAGTGNYGYTF. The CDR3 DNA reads TGTGCCAGCAGCCCCAACGCCGGGACAGGGAACTATGGCTACACCTTC.

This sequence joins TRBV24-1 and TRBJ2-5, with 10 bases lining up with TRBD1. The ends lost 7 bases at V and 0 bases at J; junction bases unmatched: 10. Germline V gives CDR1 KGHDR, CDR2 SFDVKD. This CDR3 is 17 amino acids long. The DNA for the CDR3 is TGTGCCACCAGCCAGTCTCCCGGGACAGGGGACCAAGAGACCCAGTACTTC. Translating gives CATSQSPGTGDQETQYF.

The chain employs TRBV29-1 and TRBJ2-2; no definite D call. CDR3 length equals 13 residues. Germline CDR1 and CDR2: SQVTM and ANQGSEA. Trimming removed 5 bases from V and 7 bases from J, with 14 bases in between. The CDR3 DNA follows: TGCAGCGTTTTTCAGGAGAATAACGGGGAGCTGTTTTTT. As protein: CSVFQENNGELFF.

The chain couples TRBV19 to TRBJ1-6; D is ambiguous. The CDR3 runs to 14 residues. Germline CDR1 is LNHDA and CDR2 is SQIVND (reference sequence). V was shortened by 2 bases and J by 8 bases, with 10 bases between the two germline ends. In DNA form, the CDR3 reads TGTGCCAGTAGTATAACTCAAAGTTATTCACCCCTCCACTTT. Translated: CASSITQSYSPLHF.

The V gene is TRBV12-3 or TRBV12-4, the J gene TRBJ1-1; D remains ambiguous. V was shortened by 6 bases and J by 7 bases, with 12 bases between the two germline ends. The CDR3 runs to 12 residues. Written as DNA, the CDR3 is TGTGCCAGCAGCCCGAGGGAGATTGAAGCTTTCTTT. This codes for CASSPREIEAFF.

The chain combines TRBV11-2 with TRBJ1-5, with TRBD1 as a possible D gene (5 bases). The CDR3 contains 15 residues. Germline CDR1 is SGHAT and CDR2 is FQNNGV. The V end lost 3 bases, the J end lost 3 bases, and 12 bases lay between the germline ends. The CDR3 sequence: CASSLGENNNQPQHF. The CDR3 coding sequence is TGTGCCAGCAGCTTGGGGGAGAACAACAATCAGCCCCAGCATTTT.

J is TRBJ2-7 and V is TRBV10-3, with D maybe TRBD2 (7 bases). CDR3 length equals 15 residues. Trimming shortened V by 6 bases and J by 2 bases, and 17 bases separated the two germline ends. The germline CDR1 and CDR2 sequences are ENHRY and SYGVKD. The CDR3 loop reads CAIRDPGGGTYEQYF. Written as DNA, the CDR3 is TGTGCCATCAGGGACCCGGGGGGCGGAACCTACGAGCAGTACTTC.

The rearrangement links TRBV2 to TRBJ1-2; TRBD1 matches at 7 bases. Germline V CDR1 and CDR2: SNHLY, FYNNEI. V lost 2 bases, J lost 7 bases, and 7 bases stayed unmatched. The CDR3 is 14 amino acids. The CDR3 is CASSEPTGLGGYTF. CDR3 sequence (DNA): TGTGCCAGCAGTGAACCGACAGGGTTGGGTGGCTACACCTTC.

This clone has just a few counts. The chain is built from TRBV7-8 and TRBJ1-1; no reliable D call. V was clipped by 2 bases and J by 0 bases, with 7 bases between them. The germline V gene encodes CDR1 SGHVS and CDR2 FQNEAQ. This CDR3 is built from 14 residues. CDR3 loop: CASSLQSVNTEAFF. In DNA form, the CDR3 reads TGTGCCAGCAGCTTACAGTCAGTGAACACTGAAGCTTTCTTT. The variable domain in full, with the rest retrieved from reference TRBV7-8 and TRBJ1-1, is GAGVSQSPRYKVAKRGQDVALRCDPISGHVSLFWYQQALGQGPEFLTYFQNEAQLDKSGLPSDRFFAERPEGSVSTLKIQRTQQEDSAVYLCASSLQSVNTEAFFGQGTRLTVV.

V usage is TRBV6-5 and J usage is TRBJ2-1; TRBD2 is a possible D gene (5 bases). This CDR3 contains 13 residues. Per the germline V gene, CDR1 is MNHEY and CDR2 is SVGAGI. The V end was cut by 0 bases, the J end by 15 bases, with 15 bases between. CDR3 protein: CASSYSPLDKRFF. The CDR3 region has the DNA TGTGCCAGCAGTTACTCCCCACTAGACAAGCGGTTCTTC.

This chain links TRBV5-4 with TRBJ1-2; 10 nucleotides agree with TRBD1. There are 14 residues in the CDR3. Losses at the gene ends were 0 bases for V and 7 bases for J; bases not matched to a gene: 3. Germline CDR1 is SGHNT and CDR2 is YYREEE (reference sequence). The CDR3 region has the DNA TGTGCCAGCAGCTTGGGACAGGGGGCGTTTGGCTACACCTTC. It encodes CASSLGQGAFGYTF.

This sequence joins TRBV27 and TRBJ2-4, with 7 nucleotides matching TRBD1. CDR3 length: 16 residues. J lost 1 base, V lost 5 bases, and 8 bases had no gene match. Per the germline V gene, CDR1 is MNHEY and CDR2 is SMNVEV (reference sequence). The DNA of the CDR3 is TGTGCCAGCAGTCCCGACAGGGCCTCGGCCAAAAACATTCAGTACTTC. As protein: CASSPDRASAKNIQYF.

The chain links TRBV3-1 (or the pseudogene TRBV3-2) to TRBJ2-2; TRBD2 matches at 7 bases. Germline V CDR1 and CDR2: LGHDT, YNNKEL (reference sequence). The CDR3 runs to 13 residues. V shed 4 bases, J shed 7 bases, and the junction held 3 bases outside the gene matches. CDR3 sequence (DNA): TGTGCCAGCAGCCCGGGGGGAAGCGGGGAGCTGTTTTTT. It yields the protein CASSPGGSGELFF.

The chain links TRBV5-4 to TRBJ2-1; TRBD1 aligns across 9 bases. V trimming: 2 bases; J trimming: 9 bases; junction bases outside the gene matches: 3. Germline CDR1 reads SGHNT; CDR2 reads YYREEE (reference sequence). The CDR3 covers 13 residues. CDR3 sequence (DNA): TGTGCCAGCAGCTTTACAGGGGGCCCTGAGCAGTTCTTC. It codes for CASSFTGGPEQFF.

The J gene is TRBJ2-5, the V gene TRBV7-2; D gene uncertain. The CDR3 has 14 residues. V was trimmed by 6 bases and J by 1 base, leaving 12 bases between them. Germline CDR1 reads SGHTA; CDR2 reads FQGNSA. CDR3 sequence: CASRTQTFQETQYF. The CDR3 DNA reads TGTGCCAGCAGGACACAGACCTTCCAAGAGACCCAGTACTTC. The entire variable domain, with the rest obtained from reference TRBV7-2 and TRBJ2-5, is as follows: GAGVSQSPSNKVTEKGKDVELRCDPISGHTALYWYRQSLGQGLEFLIYFQGNSAPDKSGLPSDRFSAERTGGSVSTLTIQRTQQEDSAVYLCASRTQTFQETQYFGPGTRLLVL.

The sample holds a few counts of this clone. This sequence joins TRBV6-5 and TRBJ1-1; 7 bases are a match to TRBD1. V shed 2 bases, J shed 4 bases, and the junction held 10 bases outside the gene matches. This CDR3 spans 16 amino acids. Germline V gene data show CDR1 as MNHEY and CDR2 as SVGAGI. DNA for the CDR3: TGTGCCAGCAGTTACAGAGTCCAGACAGGGACCACTGAAGCTTTCTTT. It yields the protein CASSYRVQTGTTEAFF.

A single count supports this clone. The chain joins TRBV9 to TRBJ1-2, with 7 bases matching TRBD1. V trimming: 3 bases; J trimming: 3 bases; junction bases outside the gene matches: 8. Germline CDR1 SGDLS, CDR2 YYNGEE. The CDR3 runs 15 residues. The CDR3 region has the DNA TGTGCCAGCAGCGCCCAGGGGGGATCTGACTATGGCTACACCTTC. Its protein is CASSAQGGSDYGYTF.

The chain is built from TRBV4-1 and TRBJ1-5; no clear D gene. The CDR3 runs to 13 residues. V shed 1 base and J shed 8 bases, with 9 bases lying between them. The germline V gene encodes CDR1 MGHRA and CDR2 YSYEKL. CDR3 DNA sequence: TGCGCCAGCAGCCAAGCGGGTACGGAGCCCCAGCATTTT. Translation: CASSQAGTEPQHF.

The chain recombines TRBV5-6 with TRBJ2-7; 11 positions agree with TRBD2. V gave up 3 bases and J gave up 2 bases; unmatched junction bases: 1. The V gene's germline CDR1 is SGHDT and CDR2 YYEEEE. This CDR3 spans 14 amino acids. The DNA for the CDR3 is TGTGCCAGCAGCTCGGGACTAGCGGCCTACGAGCAGTACTTC. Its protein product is CASSSGLAAYEQYF. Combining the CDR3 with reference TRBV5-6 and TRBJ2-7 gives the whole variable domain DAGVTQSPTHLIKTRGQQVTLRCSPKSGHDTVSWYQQALGQGPQFIFQYYEEEERQRGNFPDRFSGHQFPNYSSELNVNALLLGDSALYLCASSSGLAAYEQYFGPGTRLTVT.

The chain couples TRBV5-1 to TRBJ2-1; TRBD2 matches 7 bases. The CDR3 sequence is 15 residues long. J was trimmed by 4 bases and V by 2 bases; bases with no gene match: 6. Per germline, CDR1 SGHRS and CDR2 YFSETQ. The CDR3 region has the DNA TGCGCCAGCAGCTTCGAAACTAGCGCGTACAATGAGCAGTTCTTC. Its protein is CASSFETSAYNEQFF.

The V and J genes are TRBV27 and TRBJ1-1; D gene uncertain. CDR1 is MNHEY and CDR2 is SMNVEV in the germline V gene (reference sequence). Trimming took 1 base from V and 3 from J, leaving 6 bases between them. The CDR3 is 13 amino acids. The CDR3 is CASSLFRDTEAFF. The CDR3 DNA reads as TGTGCCAGCAGTTTATTCCGGGACACTGAAGCTTTCTTT.

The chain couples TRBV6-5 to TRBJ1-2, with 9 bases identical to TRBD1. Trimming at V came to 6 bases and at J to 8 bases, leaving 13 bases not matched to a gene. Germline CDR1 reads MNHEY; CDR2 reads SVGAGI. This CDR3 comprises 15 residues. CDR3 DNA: TGTGCCAGCAGGGCGGGGACAGGGCTTTTGGGGGGCTACACCTTC. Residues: CASRAGTGLLGGYTF.